The 26 T cell receptor beta chains given below trace back to one sample, sequenced in a study of post-analysis software for immune sequencing data. Presence of unique molecular identifiers characterized the TCR beta cDNA libraries. MiXCR was run by TCRdb on the PCR reads, yielding one entry per CDR3 protein. The sample has roughly 730,000 distinct CDR3 sequences, about 32% seen once. For these receptors, no antigen is known. Overall study results and limits: The study found TRBV5-6, TRBV5-1 and TRBV20-1 among five TRBV segments more frequent in patients than controls.

The specimen was blood. The receptors here all came from a girl between 5 and 17 years old with multiple sclerosis.

As concerns this clonotype: An end of the junction does not agree with germline; a read error may underlie this. The CDR3 DNA is TGTGCCACCTCGACAGGGAACGCCGGGGAGCTGTTTTTT. It specifies CATSTGNAGELFF. The chain joins TRBV24-1 to TRBJ2-2, with TRBD1 matching over 7 bases. The CDR3 consists of 13 residues. CDR1 and CDR2 from the germline V gene are KGHDR and SFDVKD.

This clonotype came up a few times. The chain uses TRBV6-6 and TRBJ2-1; 11 nucleotides align to TRBD2. CDR1 and CDR2 (germline): MNHNY, SVGAGI (reference sequence). V dropped 5 bases and J dropped 4; count of bases not matched to a gene: 4. The CDR3 sequence is 15 residues long. The DNA of the CDR3 is TGTGCCAGCAGTCCTATAGCGGGAGGGTACAATGAGCAGTTCTTC. Protein product: CASSPIAGGYNEQFF.

There are a few counts of this clonotype. V usage is TRBV20-1 and J usage is TRBJ2-7, with 7 bases that match TRBD1. The CDR3 covers 13 residues. The trim removed 5 bases at V and 2 bases at J, leaving 6 bases unmatched. CDR1 is DFQATT, CDR2 SNEGSKA, per germline (reference sequence). The CDR3 DNA reads as TGCAGTGCTTCCGACAGGGTAACCTACGAGCAGTACTTC. Protein: CSASDRVTYEQYF.

This clonotype was seen only a few times. The chain uses TRBV3-1 and TRBJ2-2; D is perhaps TRBD1 (6 bases). The CDR3 contains 15 residues. Germline CDR1 LGHDT, CDR2 YNNKEL (reference sequence). V was trimmed by 0 bases and J by 6 bases, leaving 11 bases between them. The DNA for the CDR3 is TGTGCCAGCAGCCAAGATAGGGGGATCGCCGGGGAGCTGTTTTTT. Protein product: CASSQDRGIAGELFF.

The chain uses TRBV6-5 and TRBJ1-2; no firm D call. Germline loops: CDR1 MNHEY, CDR2 SVGAGI. V shed 4 bases and J shed 0 bases, with 9 bases lying between them. CDR3 length equals 14 residues. CDR3 residues: CASSSLRPNYGYTF. CDR3 DNA: TGTGCCAGCAGTTCACTGAGACCTAACTATGGCTACACCTTC.

This clonotype has more than one count but fewer than ten. The J gene is TRBJ2-1, the V gene TRBV5-1; 13 bases match TRBD2. The CDR3 is 15 residues long. Germline V gene sequence: CDR1 SGHRS, CDR2 YFSETQ. The junction had 6 bases not matched to a gene; V was cut back by 4 bases and J by 8 bases. The CDR3 sequence is CASSEGTSGTHEQFF. The CDR3, as DNA: TGCGCCAGCAGCGAGGGGACTAGCGGGACCCATGAGCAGTTCTTC.

The chain links TRBV20-1 to TRBJ1-4; D is perhaps TRBD1 (5 bases). This CDR3 comprises 14 residues. V was clipped by 2 bases and J by 3 bases, with 10 bases between them. CDR1 is DFQATT, CDR2 SNEGSKA, per germline (reference sequence). CDR3 protein: CSARRRGANEKLFF. CDR3 DNA sequence: TGCAGTGCTAGACGGAGGGGAGCTAATGAAAAACTGTTTTTT.

The chain links TRBV7-2 to TRBJ1-5; maybe TRBD1 (5 bases). There are 15 residues in the CDR3. V was cut by 2 bases and J by 9 bases, with 17 bases left in between. Germline-derived CDR1 and CDR2 are SGHTA and FQGNSA. CDR3 in amino acids: CASSLFPGKGWPQHF. CDR3 sequence (DNA): TGTGCCAGCAGCTTATTCCCGGGAAAGGGGTGGCCCCAGCATTTT.

This clonotype appeared a few times. The V gene is TRBV7-2, the J gene TRBJ2-5; perhaps D is TRBD1 or TRBD2 (5 bases each). Trimming took 5 bases from V and 3 from J, leaving 16 bases between them. This CDR3 is built from 15 residues. Germline values: CDR1 SGHTA, CDR2 FQGNSA. The CDR3 is CASSQRGTVKETQYF. CDR3 nucleotide sequence: TGTGCCAGCAGCCAAAGAGGGACGGTGAAAGAGACCCAGTACTTC.

The chain links TRBV20-1 to TRBJ1-1, with D unclear. The CDR3 covers 13 residues. Germline CDR1 DFQATT, CDR2 SNEGSKA (reference sequence). V shed 6 bases and J shed 0 bases, with 11 bases lying between them. The CDR3 DNA follows: TGCAGTGCCACCGAAGAGTTGAACACTGAAGCTTTCTTT. Protein: CSATEELNTEAFF.

This clonotype has a count of ten or more. The chain has TRBV28 and TRBJ2-7; 7 nucleotides align to TRBD2. The CDR3 is 13 residues long. V lost 6 bases to trimming and J lost 2 bases; unmatched junction nucleotides: 4. Per the germline V gene, CDR1 is MDHEN and CDR2 is SYDVKM. The CDR3 loop is CASSLSGTYEQYF. CDR3 DNA sequence: TGTGCCAGCAGCTTAAGCGGGACCTACGAGCAGTACTTC.

This chain connects TRBV7-2 to TRBJ1-5; 7 bases are shared with TRBD1. This CDR3 comprises 13 residues. Per germline, CDR1 SGHTA and CDR2 FQGNSA. The junction had 2 bases not matched to a gene; V was cut back by 5 bases and J by 4 bases. CDR3 bases: TGTGCCAGCAGCCAACAGGGGAATCAGCCCCAGCATTTT. It yields the protein CASSQQGNQPQHF.

This chain uses TRBV2 with TRBJ2-3; D may be TRBD1 (5 bases). Germline V gives CDR1 SNHLY, CDR2 FYNNEI. The CDR3 length is 14 residues. V was clipped by 6 bases and J by 5 bases, with 15 bases between them. CDR3 in amino acids: CASSSQARVDTQYF. The CDR3 nucleotides are TGTGCCAGCAGCTCACAGGCCCGTGTAGATACGCAGTATTTT.

This chain uses TRBV7-9 with TRBJ1-5; D is possibly TRBD1 (6 bases). CDR1 and CDR2 from the germline V gene are SEHNR and FQNEAQ (reference sequence). This CDR3 is 17 amino acids long. The V and J ends lost 5 bases and 4 bases respectively, with 21 bases between them. The CDR3 protein is CASSVDRGLVGNQPQHF. The CDR3 nucleotides read TGTGCCAGCAGCGTGGACAGAGGTCTGGTCGGTAATCAGCCCCAGCATTTT. Combining the CDR3 with reference TRBV7-9 and TRBJ1-5 gives the whole variable domain DTGVSQNPRHKITKRGQNVTFRCDPISEHNRLYWYRQTLGQGPEFLTYFQNEAQLEKSRLLSDRFSAERPKGSFSTLEIQRTEQGDSAMYLCASSVDRGLVGNQPQHFGDGTRLSIL.

Comments on this clonotype: This may come from a read error, since a much larger clone is one base off. CDR3 nucleotide sequence: TGTGCCAGCAGGGAAGCCGGGACAGAGGACTACGAGCAGTACTTC. Its translation is CASREAGTEDYEQYF. The chain carries TRBV28 and TRBJ2-7, with TRBD1 identical over 7 bases. Germline V gene lookup returns CDR1 MDHEN and CDR2 SYDVKM. CDR3 length equals 15 residues. Trimming at V came to 6 bases and at J to 3 bases, leaving 11 bases not matched to a gene.

As to this clonotype: A read error may be the cause here, since a much bigger clone is one base away. This chain connects TRBV29-1 to TRBJ2-7; D is perhaps TRBD2 (6 bases). V was shortened by 7 bases and J by 3 bases, with 13 bases between the two germline ends. The CDR3 length is 12 residues. Germline assignment: CDR1 SQVTM and CDR2 ANQGSEA. DNA for the CDR3: TGCAGCGCCCCGGGGGATGGCTACGAGCAGTACTTC. Translation gives CSAPGDGYEQYF.

This chain uses TRBV9 with TRBJ1-1, with TRBD1 matching 9 bases. CDR1 and CDR2 (germline): SGDLS, YYNGEE. Trimming took 3 bases from V and 7 from J; bases not matched to a gene: 7. There are 14 residues in the CDR3. The CDR3 loop reads CASSASDRGHEAFF. DNA of the CDR3: TGTGCCAGCAGCGCCTCGGACAGGGGTCATGAAGCTTTCTTT.

V is TRBV7-2 and J is TRBJ2-1; 7 bases fit TRBD2. V lost 7 bases to trimming and J lost 3 bases; unmatched junction nucleotides: 12. The CDR3 spans 16 residues. Germline V gene data show CDR1 as SGHTA and CDR2 as FQGNSA. The CDR3 region has the DNA TGTGCCAGCACCGCAAATAGCGGGTCGGGCTACAATGAGCAGTTCTTC. Protein product: CASTANSGSGYNEQFF.

The chain links TRBV9 to TRBJ2-5; tentative D call: TRBD2 (6 bases). CDR1 is SGDLS, CDR2 YYNGEE, per germline. Trimming cost V 7 bases and J 11 bases, with 24 bases left between them. The CDR3 is made up of 14 amino acids. CDR3 sequence reads: CASGLIGGTSEQYF. The CDR3 region has the DNA TGTGCCAGCGGCTTGATTGGAGGGACGTCGGAGCAGTACTTC.

Here the CDR3 reads CASSPSVAGAQYF. CDR3 DNA sequence: TGTGCCAGCAGCCCAAGTGTGGCAGGGGCGCAGTATTTT. This chain joins TRBV7-9 and TRBJ2-3, with D maybe TRBD1 (6 bases). The germline CDR1 and CDR2 sequences are SEHNR and FQNEAQ (reference sequence). The CDR3 length is 13 residues. V was pared by 5 bases and J by 10 bases, with 16 bases between.

The chain couples TRBV19 to TRBJ2-1; 13 bases match TRBD2. J gave up 8 bases and V 6 bases, and 7 bases lay outside the gene matches. This CDR3 comprises 15 residues. Germline V CDR1 and CDR2: LNHDA, SQIVND (reference sequence). The CDR3 DNA is TGTGCCAGTAGCGGGACTAGCGGGAACAACCATGAGCAGTTCTTC. Translated, it gives CASSGTSGNNHEQFF. The full variable domain, its missing parts supplied by reference TRBV19 and TRBJ2-1, is DGGITQSPKYLFRKEGQNVTLSCEQNLNHDAMYWYRQDPGQGLRLIYYSQIVNDFQKGDIAEGYSVSREKKESFPLTVTSAQKNPTAFYLCASSGTSGNNHEQFFGPGTRLTVL.

There are a few counts of this clonotype. The J gene is TRBJ2-7, the V gene TRBV11-2; D is possibly TRBD1 (5 bases). CDR3 size: 14 residues. The V gene lost 2 bases and the J gene lost 3 bases, with 11 bases spanning the gap. CDR1 and CDR2 from the germline V gene are SGHAT and FQNNGV. The CDR3: CASSLFYRIYEQYF. CDR3 sequence (DNA): TGTGCCAGCAGCTTATTTTACAGGATCTACGAGCAGTACTTC.

In this sample, this clonotype turned up a few times. The chain couples TRBV4-3 to TRBJ2-7; D might be TRBD2 (6 bases). The germline V gene has CDR1 LGHNA and CDR2 YSLEER. This CDR3 region has 14 residues. Trimming cost V 0 bases and J 2 bases, with 8 bases left between them. The CDR3 nucleotides are TGCGCCAGCAGCCAAGAGGAGGGAGCCTACGAGCAGTACTTC. Residues: CASSQEEGAYEQYF.

In this sample, this clonotype turned up a few times. Written as DNA, the CDR3 is TGCAGTGCTAGAGATTGGCAGGGCTATGGCTACACCTTC. It is translated as CSARDWQGYGYTF. This chain links TRBV20-1 with TRBJ1-2, with D possibly matching TRBD1 (5 bases). The CDR3 covers 13 residues. Germline V CDR1 and CDR2: DFQATT, SNEGSKA (reference sequence). V gave up 0 bases and J gave up 4 bases, with 9 bases separating them.

The CDR3 region is CSAREGWETQYF. CDR3 bases: TGCAGTGCTAGAGAGGGGTGGGAGACCCAGTACTTC. V gene TRBV20-1 combines with J gene TRBJ2-5; the D is unclear. The CDR3 is 12 residues long. CDR1 is DFQATT, CDR2 SNEGSKA, per germline (reference sequence). Trimming took off 0 bases at V and 5 bases at J, with 7 bases between the two ends.

CDR3 in amino acids: CAIKQGPNEKLFF. CDR3 DNA: TGTGCCATCAAACAGGGGCCTAATGAAAAACTGTTTTTT. This chain joins TRBV10-3 and TRBJ1-4; 7 positions agree with TRBD1. Germline loops: CDR1 ENHRY, CDR2 SYGVKD. V trimming: 7 bases; J trimming: 3 bases; junction bases outside the gene matches: 2. This CDR3 spans 13 amino acids.